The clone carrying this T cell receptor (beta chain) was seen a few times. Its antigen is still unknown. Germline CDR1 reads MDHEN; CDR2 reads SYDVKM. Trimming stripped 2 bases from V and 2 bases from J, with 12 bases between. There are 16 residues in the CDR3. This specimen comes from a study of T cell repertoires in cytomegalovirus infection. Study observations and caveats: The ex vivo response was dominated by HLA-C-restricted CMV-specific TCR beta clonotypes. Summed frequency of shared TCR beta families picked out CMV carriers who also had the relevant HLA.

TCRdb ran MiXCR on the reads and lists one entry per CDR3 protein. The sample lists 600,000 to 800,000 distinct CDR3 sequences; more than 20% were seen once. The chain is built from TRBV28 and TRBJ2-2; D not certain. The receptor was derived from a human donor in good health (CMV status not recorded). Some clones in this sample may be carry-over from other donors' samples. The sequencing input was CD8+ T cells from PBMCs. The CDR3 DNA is TGTGCCAGCAGTTTAGGCCCGAGTAAAAACACCGGGGAGCTGTTTTTT. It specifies CASSLGPSKNTGELFF.